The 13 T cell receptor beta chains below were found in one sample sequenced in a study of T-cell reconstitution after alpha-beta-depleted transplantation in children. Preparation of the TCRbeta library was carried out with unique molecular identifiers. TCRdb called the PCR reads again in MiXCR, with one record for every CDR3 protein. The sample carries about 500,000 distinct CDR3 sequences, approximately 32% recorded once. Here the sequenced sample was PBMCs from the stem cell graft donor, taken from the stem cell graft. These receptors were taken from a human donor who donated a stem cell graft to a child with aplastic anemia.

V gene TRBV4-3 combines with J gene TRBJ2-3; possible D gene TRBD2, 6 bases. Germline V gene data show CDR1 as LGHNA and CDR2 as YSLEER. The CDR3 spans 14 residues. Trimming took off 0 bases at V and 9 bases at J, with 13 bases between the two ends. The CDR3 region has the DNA TGCGCCAGCAGCCAAGAAGTTGCCCGGGGGACGCAGTATTTT. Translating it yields CASSQEVARGTQYF.

Written as DNA, the CDR3 is TGTGCCAGCAGTAACAGGGGGGAAACTGAAGCTTTCTTT. This codes for CASSNRGETEAFF. The chain couples TRBV12-3 or TRBV12-4 to TRBJ1-1; 8 positions agree with TRBD1. CDR3 length: 13 residues. V gave up 5 bases and J gave up 5 bases; unmatched junction bases: 4.

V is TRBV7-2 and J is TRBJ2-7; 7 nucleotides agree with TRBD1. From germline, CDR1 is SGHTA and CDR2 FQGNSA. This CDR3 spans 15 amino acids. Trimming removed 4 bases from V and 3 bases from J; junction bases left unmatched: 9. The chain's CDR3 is CASSSFSGGNYEQYF. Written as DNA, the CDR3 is TGTGCCAGCAGCTCATTCTCAGGGGGAAACTACGAGCAGTACTTC. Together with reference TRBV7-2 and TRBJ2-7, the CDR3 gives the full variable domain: GAGVSQSPSNKVTEKGKDVELRCDPISGHTALYWYRQSLGQGLEFLIYFQGNSAPDKSGLPSDRFSAERTGGSVSTLTIQRTQQEDSAVYLCASSSFSGGNYEQYFGPGTRLTVT.

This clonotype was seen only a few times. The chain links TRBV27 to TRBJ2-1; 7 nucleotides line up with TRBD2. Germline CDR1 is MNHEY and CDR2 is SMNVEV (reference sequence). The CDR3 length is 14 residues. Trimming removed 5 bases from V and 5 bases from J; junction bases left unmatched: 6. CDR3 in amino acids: CASSLRAGHNEQFF. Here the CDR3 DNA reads TGTGCCAGCAGTCTCAGAGCGGGACACAATGAGCAGTTCTTC.

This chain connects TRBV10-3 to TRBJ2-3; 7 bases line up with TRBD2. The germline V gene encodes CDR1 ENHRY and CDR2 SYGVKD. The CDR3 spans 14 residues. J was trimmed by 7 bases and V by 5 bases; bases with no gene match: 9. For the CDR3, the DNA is TGTGCCATCAGTTTAGGCGGCGGGAGCAATACGCAGTATTTT. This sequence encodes CAISLGGGSNTQYF.

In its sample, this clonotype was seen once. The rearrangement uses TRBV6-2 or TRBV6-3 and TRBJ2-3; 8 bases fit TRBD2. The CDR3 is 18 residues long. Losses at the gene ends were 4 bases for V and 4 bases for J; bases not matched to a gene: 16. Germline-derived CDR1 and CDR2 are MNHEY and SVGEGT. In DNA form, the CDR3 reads TGTGCCAGCAGTTCCGGACTAGCAAACCGGTCTAGGGCAGATACGCAGTATTTT. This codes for CASSSGLANRSRADTQYF.

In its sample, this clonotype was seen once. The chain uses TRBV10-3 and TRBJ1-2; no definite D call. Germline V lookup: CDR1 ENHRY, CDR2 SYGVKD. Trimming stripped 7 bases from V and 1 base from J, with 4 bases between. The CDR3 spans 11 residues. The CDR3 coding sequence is TGTGCCATCACAGTTAACTATGGCTACACCTTC. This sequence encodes CAITVNYGYTF.

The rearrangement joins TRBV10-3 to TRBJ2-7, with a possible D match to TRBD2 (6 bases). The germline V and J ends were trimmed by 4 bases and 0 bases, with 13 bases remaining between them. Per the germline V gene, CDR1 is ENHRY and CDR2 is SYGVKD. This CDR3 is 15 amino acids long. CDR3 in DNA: TGTGCCATCAGTGGGAGGGATTTGAGCTCCTACGAGCAGTACTTC. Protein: CAISGRDLSSYEQYF.

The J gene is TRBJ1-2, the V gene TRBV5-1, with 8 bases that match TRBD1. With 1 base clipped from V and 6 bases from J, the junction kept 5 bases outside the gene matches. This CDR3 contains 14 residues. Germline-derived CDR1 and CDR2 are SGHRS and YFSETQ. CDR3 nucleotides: TGCGCCAGCAGCTTGCGACAGGGGTTGGATGGCTACACCTTC. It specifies CASSLRQGLDGYTF.

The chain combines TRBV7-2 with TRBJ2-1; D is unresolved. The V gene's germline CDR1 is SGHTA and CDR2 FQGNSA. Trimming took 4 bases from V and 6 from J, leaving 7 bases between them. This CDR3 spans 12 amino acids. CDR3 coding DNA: TGTGCCAGCAGCTACTTCCGCAATGAGCAGTTCTTC. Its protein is CASSYFRNEQFF.

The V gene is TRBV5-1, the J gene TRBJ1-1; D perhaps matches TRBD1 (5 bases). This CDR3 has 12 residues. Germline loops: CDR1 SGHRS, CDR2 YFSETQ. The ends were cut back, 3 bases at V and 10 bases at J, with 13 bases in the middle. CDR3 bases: TGCGCCAGCAGCTCATGGAGTGGGGGAGCTTTCTTT. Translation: CASSSWSGGAFF.

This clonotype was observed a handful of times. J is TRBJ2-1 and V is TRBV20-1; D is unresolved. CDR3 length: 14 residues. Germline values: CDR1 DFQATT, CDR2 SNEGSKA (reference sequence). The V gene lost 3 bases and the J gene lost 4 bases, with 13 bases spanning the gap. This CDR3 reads CSASYGDGYNEQFF. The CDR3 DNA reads TGCAGTGCTAGCTATGGGGATGGGTACAATGAGCAGTTCTTC.

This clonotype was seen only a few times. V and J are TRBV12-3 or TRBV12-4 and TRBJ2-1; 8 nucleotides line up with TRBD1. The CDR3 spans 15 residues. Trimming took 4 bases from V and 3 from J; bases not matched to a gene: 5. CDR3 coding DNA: TGTGCCAGCAGTTCCCGACAGGGGCTCTACAATGAGCAGTTCTTC. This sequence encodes CASSSRQGLYNEQFF.